The T cell receptor (beta chain) described here comes from a study of blood T cell repertoires in COVID-19. Turning to the study itself: The samples span acute and convalescent COVID-19 from the United States, Italy and Spain. PBMCs, B-cell-depleted T cells, or T cells provided the cDNA or gDNA that made up the material.

Original processing notes: Counts of nucleated cells, estimated from reference gene primer amplification, were obtained. Using immunoSEQ multiplex PCR, the repertoire was profiled, and TCRdb retains in-frame clones only, with some absent. D and trimming come from the DNA, and the V and J calls and clone size come from that table. Found here are some 110,000 clones, approximately 83% of them singletons; the top ten hold 3.3%. Per germline, CDR1 MDHEN and CDR2 SYDVKM. V trimming: 6 bases; J trimming: 4 bases; junction bases outside the gene matches: 8. The CDR3 sequence is 14 residues long. This clone was observed a few times.

Material for sequencing was peripheral blood. The source is a woman older than 75 with active or convalescent COVID-19. The chain couples TRBV28 to TRBJ2-7, with TRBD1 matching 8 bases. The DNA for the CDR3 is TGTGCCAGCAGATCTGGACAGGGATATTACGAGCAGTACTTC. Translated, it gives CASRSGQGYYEQYF.